The 30 T cell receptor beta chains in this list originate from one sample, sequenced in a study of human T cells and chemical hapten exposure. The time point is: healthy volunteer bleed at 6 weeks. The study extracted total RNA from unfractionated whole blood. TCRdb processed the RACE reads anew with MiXCR; each CDR3 protein has one entry. The table shows 65,000 to 95,000 distinct CDR3 sequences, with around 9.4% occurring only once. The sequencing sample was made of whole blood. The source of these receptors is a female donor in good health. Some clones in this sample may be carry-over from other donors' samples.

The rearrangement links TRBV19 to TRBJ1-1; tentatively, D is TRBD1 (5 bases). The CDR3 extends over 15 amino acids. Germline V gene data show CDR1 as LNHDA and CDR2 as SQIVND (reference sequence). Trimming removed 4 bases at V and 4 bases at J, with 16 bases between. The CDR3 DNA reads TGTGCCAGTAGTACCCCGGGGGAACTCATCACTGAAGCTTTCTTT. Translated, it gives CASSTPGELITEAFF.

This clonotype appeared many times. The gene calls are TRBV6-5 and TRBJ2-7, with D perhaps matching TRBD1 (5 bases). Trimming cost V 2 bases and J 0 bases, with 8 bases left between them. This CDR3 spans 14 amino acids. Germline CDR1 and CDR2: MNHEY and SVGAGI. CDR3 amino acids: CASSYKDTSYEQYF. The CDR3 nucleotides are TGTGCCAGCAGTTACAAGGACACCTCCTACGAGCAGTACTTC.

DNA of the CDR3: TGTGCCAGCAGTCTGCAGGACAACTCTGGAAACACCATATATTTT. Its translation: CASSLQDNSGNTIYF. The chain recombines TRBV3-1 with TRBJ1-3, with D tentatively TRBD1 (5 bases). Trimming cost V 6 bases and J 0 bases, with 12 bases left between them. The CDR3 loop spans 15 amino acids. Looked up from germline, CDR1 is LGHDT and CDR2 is YNNKEL (reference sequence).

This clonotype came up many times. This rearrangement joins TRBV14 to TRBJ1-1; TRBD1 matches at 7 bases. Germline values: CDR1 SGHDN, CDR2 FVKESK. The CDR3 consists of 18 residues. The junction had 17 bases not matched to a gene; V was cut back by 2 bases and J by 5 bases. CDR3 nucleotide sequence: TGTGCCAGCAGCCAACTACGAGGGGGCGCGGTGCGGGTGACTGAAGCTTTCTTT. The encoded protein is CASSQLRGGAVRVTEAFF.

The chain uses TRBV6-1 and TRBJ1-5; weak D call: TRBD1 (5 bases). The germline V and J ends were trimmed by 4 bases and 0 bases, with 7 bases remaining between them. Germline V CDR1 and CDR2: MNHNS, SASEGT. The CDR3 is made up of 14 amino acids. CDR3 DNA: TGTGCCAGCAGTGGGGGGTATAGCAATCAGCCCCAGCATTTT. Translated: CASSGGYSNQPQHF.

V usage is TRBV6-1 and J usage is TRBJ1-6, with D possibly TRBD1 on 6 matching bases. CDR1 and CDR2 from the germline V gene are MNHNS and SASEGT. The CDR3 runs to 14 residues. V gave up 10 bases and J gave up 3 bases, with 13 bases separating them. The CDR3 nucleotides are TGTGCCACCGAAGGACAGATCTATAATTCACCCCTCCACTTT. As protein: CATEGQIYNSPLHF.

The chain joins TRBV15 to TRBJ2-1; weak D call: TRBD1 (6 bases). V was shortened by 4 bases and J by 3 bases, with 7 bases between the two germline ends. The CDR3 runs 13 residues. Germline loops: CDR1 LNHNV, CDR2 YYDKDF (reference sequence). In DNA, the CDR3 is TGTGCCACCAGCACGACAGGCTACAATGAGCAGTTCTTC. Protein: CATSTTGYNEQFF.

This clonotype was seen ten or more times. The V and J genes are TRBV20-1 and TRBJ1-6; possibly TRBD1 for D (5 bases). The V and J ends lost 0 bases and 5 bases respectively, with 29 bases between them. Germline-derived CDR1 and CDR2 are DFQATT and SNEGSKA (reference sequence). This CDR3 has 21 amino acids. The DNA for the CDR3 is TGCAGTGCTAGAGATCCCCCCTCCTGGGACCGACAGCGATTAAATAATTCACCCCTCCACTTT. Protein sequence: CSARDPPSWDRQRLNNSPLHF.

The sample holds many counts of this clonotype. The chain combines TRBV20-1 with TRBJ2-3, with D maybe TRBD2 (5 bases). V was pared by 5 bases and J by 4 bases, with 13 bases between. CDR1 is DFQATT, CDR2 SNEGSKA, per germline (reference sequence). CDR3 length equals 13 residues. This CDR3 is CSAEGDAPDTQYF. The DNA for the CDR3 is TGCAGTGCTGAGGGCGACGCACCAGATACGCAGTATTTT.

This clonotype was detected ten times or more. V and J are TRBV2 and TRBJ1-1, with D unresolved. Germline V lookup: CDR1 SNHLY, CDR2 FYNNEI. This CDR3 region has 15 residues. Between the trimmed V and J ends, which lost 6 bases and 1 base, there was a span of 15 bases. The CDR3 spells CASREAGLRNTEAFF. The CDR3 nucleotides read TGTGCCAGCAGGGAGGCAGGACTTAGGAACACTGAAGCTTTCTTT.

This clonotype appeared many times. This chain joins TRBV20-1 and TRBJ2-3, with a tentative D call TRBD2 (5 bases). The V end lost 5 bases, the J end lost 6 bases, and 12 bases lay between the germline ends. Per the germline V gene, CDR1 is DFQATT and CDR2 is SNEGSKA (reference sequence). This CDR3 comprises 12 residues. The DNA for the CDR3 is TGCAGTGCTGGGTCTAGCATTGATACGCAGTATTTT. Protein sequence: CSAGSSIDTQYF.

Ten or more counts support this clonotype. This CDR3 is CSVEFLDPGYTF. In DNA form, the CDR3 reads TGCAGCGTTGAATTTTTAGACCCTGGCTACACCTTC. The J gene is TRBJ1-2, the V gene TRBV29-1; the D is unclear. In germline, CDR1 is SQVTM, CDR2 ANQGSEA. This CDR3 region has 12 residues. V lost 2 bases to trimming and J lost 7 bases, with 11 bases between them.

This chain links TRBV2 with TRBJ1-5, with D perhaps matching TRBD1 (6 bases). The ends were cut back, 6 bases at V and 5 bases at J, with 11 bases in the middle. The germline V gene has CDR1 SNHLY and CDR2 FYNNEI. The CDR3 runs to 13 residues. CDR3 nucleotides: TGTGCCAGCAGCCCCAGGGGCCATCAGCCCCAGCATTTT. This encodes CASSPRGHQPQHF.

V gene TRBV5-1 combines with J gene TRBJ1-1, with D hard to call. The V gene lost 2 bases and the J gene lost 0 bases, with 8 bases spanning the gap. The germline V gene encodes CDR1 SGHRS and CDR2 YFSETQ. The CDR3 runs to 14 residues. CDR3 protein: CASSFSGMNTEAFF. As DNA, the CDR3 is TGCGCCAGCAGCTTCTCAGGAATGAACACTGAAGCTTTCTTT. The full variable domain, with the rest looked up from reference TRBV5-1 and TRBJ1-1, is KAGVTQTPRYLIKTRGQQVTLSCSPISGHRSVSWYQQTPGQGLQFLFEYFSETQRNKGNFPGRFSGRQFSNSRSEMNVSTLELGDSALYLCASSFSGMNTEAFFGQGTRLTVV.

The genes are TRBV7-9 and TRBJ1-2; 7 bases are shared with TRBD1. The germline gives CDR1 SEHNR, CDR2 FQNEAQ (reference sequence). V lost 5 bases, J lost 4 bases, and 10 bases stayed unmatched. The CDR3 runs 15 residues. The chain's CDR3 is CASSPWDSTIYGYTF. The CDR3 DNA follows: TGTGCCAGCAGCCCATGGGACAGCACTATCTATGGCTACACCTTC.

This clonotype was picked up a small number of times. The chain employs TRBV6-4 and TRBJ2-2; D not certain. The germline V gene encodes CDR1 MRHNA and CDR2 SNTAGT. V was shortened by 2 bases and J by 5 bases, with 6 bases between the two germline ends. CDR3 length: 13 residues. CDR3 DNA: TGTGCCAGCAGTGACAAGAGTACCGGGGAGCTGTTTTTT. Translated: CASSDKSTGELFF.

A few counts support this clonotype. The chain combines TRBV5-5 with TRBJ2-3; 7 bases align to TRBD2. CDR3 size: 15 residues. After removal of 6 bases from V and 5 bases from J, the junction contained 12 bases not matched to a gene. Germline V gives CDR1 SGHKS, CDR2 YYEKEE (reference sequence). CDR3 residues: CASTVMRGSGDTQYF. Here the CDR3 DNA reads TGTGCCAGCACCGTAATGCGGGGGTCTGGAGATACGCAGTATTTT. Using reference TRBV5-5 and TRBJ2-3 for the parts outside the CDR3, the full variable domain is DAGVTQSPTHLIKTRGQQVTLRCSPISGHKSVSWYQQVLGQGPQFIFQYYEKEERGRGNFPDRFSARQFPNYSSELNVNALLLGDSALYLCASTVMRGSGDTQYFGPGTRLTVL.

This clonotype was seen many times. The rearrangement links TRBV10-3 to TRBJ2-6; the D gene could be TRBD1 or TRBD2 (5 bases each). The CDR3 runs to 18 residues. The germline gives CDR1 ENHRY, CDR2 SYGVKD. The V end lost 0 bases, the J end lost 3 bases, and 15 bases lay between the germline ends. CDR3 region: CAISESVRGASGANVLTF. CDR3 sequence (DNA): TGTGCCATCAGTGAGTCGGTCAGAGGGGCTAGTGGGGCCAACGTCCTGACTTTC.

This clonotype was seen at least ten times. The gene calls are TRBV6-2 or TRBV6-3 and TRBJ2-2; D unclear. V was shortened by 10 bases and J by 0 bases, with 9 bases between the two germline ends. Germline CDR1 reads MNHEY; CDR2 reads SVGEGT. This CDR3 is built from 13 residues. CDR3 loop: CATEDTNTGELFF. The CDR3 nucleotides are TGTGCCACCGAGGATACGAACACCGGGGAGCTGTTTTTT.

This clonotype appeared a few times. The chain combines TRBV13 with TRBJ1-1; no reliable D call. The CDR3 is 12 residues long. Between the trimmed V and J ends, which lost 0 bases and 11 bases, there was a span of 10 bases. Germline CDR1 reads PRHDT; CDR2 reads FYEKMQ (reference sequence). CDR3 DNA sequence: TGTGCCAGCAGCTTAGGTCCCAAACGTGCTTTCTTT. This codes for CASSLGPKRAFF.

Here the CDR3 reads CASSDVGGRLFF. The CDR3 DNA follows: TGTGCCAGCAGTGATGTCGGGGGCAGGTTGTTTTTT. V is TRBV25-1 and J is TRBJ1-4; tentatively, D is TRBD1 (6 bases). V was clipped by 3 bases and J by 15 bases, with 14 bases between them. The CDR3 contains 12 residues. Per germline, CDR1 MGHDK and CDR2 SYGVNS.

The table lists this clonotype with a few counts. The gene calls are TRBV6-5 and TRBJ1-1; possible D gene TRBD1, 5 bases. Trimming removed 5 bases from V and 5 bases from J, with 18 bases in between. From germline, CDR1 is MNHEY and CDR2 SVGAGI. The CDR3 is 15 amino acids. CDR3 nucleotides: TGTGCCAGCAGTCCCGAGACAGTAACGAGAACTGAAGCTTTCTTT. Translated: CASSPETVTRTEAFF.

This clonotype was counted at least ten times. CDR3 protein: CASSPSRVSGNTIYF. In DNA, the CDR3 is TGTGCCAGCAGCCCCAGCAGGGTCTCTGGAAACACCATATATTTT. The chain combines TRBV7-2 with TRBJ1-3; D is perhaps TRBD1 (5 bases). The V end lost 5 bases, the J end lost 0 bases, and 11 bases lay between the germline ends. There are 15 residues in the CDR3. CDR1 is SGHTA and CDR2 is FQGNSA in the germline V gene.

The chain carries TRBV5-1 and TRBJ2-2; 7 bases match TRBD2. V lost 4 bases to trimming and J lost 3 bases; unmatched junction nucleotides: 9. CDR3 length: 16 residues. Germline CDR1 reads SGHRS; CDR2 reads YFSETQ. This chain's CDR3 is CASSPWQGGDTGELFF. The CDR3, as DNA: TGCGCCAGCAGCCCTTGGCAGGGAGGGGACACCGGGGAGCTGTTTTTT. The full variable domain, rest sourced from reference TRBV5-1 and TRBJ2-2, is KAGVTQTPRYLIKTRGQQVTLSCSPISGHRSVSWYQQTPGQGLQFLFEYFSETQRNKGNFPGRFSGRQFSNSRSEMNVSTLELGDSALYLCASSPWQGGDTGELFFGEGSRLTVL.

This clonotype turned up a few times. CDR3 amino acids: CASTLGGLYEQYF. CDR3 nucleotides: TGTGCCAGCACCCTAGGGGGACTCTACGAGCAGTACTTC. The V and J genes are TRBV6-1 and TRBJ2-7; D may be TRBD1 or TRBD2 (6 bases each). With 7 bases removed from V and 3 bases from J, the gap between germline ends came to 13 bases. The germline CDR1 and CDR2 sequences are MNHNS and SASEGT. The CDR3 runs 13 residues.

In its sample, this clonotype was seen many times. The chain employs TRBV6-1 and TRBJ2-2, with D possibly called TRBD1 or TRBD2 (5 bases each). The germline V gene encodes CDR1 MNHNS and CDR2 SASEGT. The CDR3 spans 15 residues. V lost 1 base and J lost 6, with 12 bases in between. CDR3 bases: TGTGCCAGCAGTGAAGTTGGGGGATCGTCCGGGGAGCTGTTTTTT. It encodes CASSEVGGSSGELFF.

This chain links TRBV3-1 with TRBJ1-2, with D hard to call. The germline V and J ends were trimmed by 3 bases and 2 bases, with 13 bases remaining between them. Germline CDR1 is LGHDT and CDR2 is YNNKEL (reference sequence). This CDR3 region has 15 residues. The CDR3 nucleotides are TGTGCCAGCAGCCACTATCCGGACCCGAACTATGGCTACACCTTC. Translated, it gives CASSHYPDPNYGYTF.

The V and J genes are TRBV6-6 and TRBJ2-5; TRBD2 matches at 7 bases. V shed 2 bases and J 1 base; nucleotides not matched to a gene: 10. The CDR3 is 17 residues long. Germline CDR1 and CDR2: MNHNY and SVGAGI (reference sequence). The CDR3 is CASSYPLVGGGQETQYF. The CDR3 DNA sequence: TGTGCCAGCAGTTACCCCCTTGTGGGGGGGGGCCAAGAGACCCAGTACTTC.

This clonotype came up many times. The chain carries TRBV12-3 or TRBV12-4 and TRBJ1-5; D gene unclear. The CDR3 has 13 residues. Trimming shortened V by 6 bases and J by 2 bases, and 8 bases separated the two germline ends. The CDR3, as DNA: TGTGCCAGCAGGGGATTGGGCAATCAGCCCCAGCATTTT. It encodes CASRGLGNQPQHF.

A single count supports this clonotype. The V call is TRBV11-3, the J call TRBJ1-1, with D tentatively TRBD1 (5 bases). The CDR3 length is 16 residues. Germline V gene data show CDR1 as SGHNT and CDR2 as YENEEA. V lost 3 bases to trimming and J lost 0 bases, with 14 bases between them. The CDR3 region is CASSLRFGTVNTEAFF. CDR3 DNA: TGTGCCAGCAGCTTGAGGTTCGGGACGGTGAACACTGAAGCTTTCTTT.